These T cell receptor beta chains were read from a single sample in a study of blood T cell repertoires in COVID-19. Using immunoSEQ multiplex PCR, the repertoire was profiled, and TCRdb retains in-frame clones only, with some absent. Here the sample spans approximately 50,000 clones, 70% to 90% being singletons. Sequenced material: peripheral blood. The receptors were gathered from a human donor in a cohort sampled during active COVID-19. CDR3s include the opening cysteine and the closing phenylalanine or tryptophan. D genes are given only for firm matches. Not every row has a clone size; where given, it reads once, few, many or a size class.

size: -; D: TRBD2; V: TRBV7-2; length: 16; J: TRBJ2-3; CDR3: CASSSSGGERTDTQYF; DNA: TGTGCCAGCAGCTCTAGCGGGGGCGAACGCACAGATACGCAGTATTTT
size: -; D: TRBD2; V: TRBV27; length: 15; J: TRBJ2-1; CDR3: CASSPGTSGNNEQFF; DNA: TGTGCCAGCAGTCCCGGGACTAGCGGAAACAATGAGCAGTTCTTC
size: -; D: TRBD2; V: TRBV12-3/TRBV12-4; length: 12; J: TRBJ2-1; CDR3: CASSEREGVQFF; DNA: TGTGCCAGCAGTGAGCGGGAGGGGGTGCAGTTCTTC
size: -; D: -; V: TRBV5-1; length: 13; J: TRBJ2-1; CDR3: CASRLDSVNEQFF; DNA: TGCGCCAGCAGACTCGACAGTGTGAATGAGCAGTTCTTC
size: -; D: TRBD1; V: TRBV13; length: 14; J: TRBJ2-3; CDR3: CASSYRGGTDTQYF; DNA: TGTGCCAGCAGCTACAGGGGCGGGACAGATACGCAGTATTTT
size: -; D: -; V: TRBV24-1; length: 13; J: TRBJ1-2; CDR3: CATSDGGYYGYTF; DNA: TGTGCCACCAGTGATGGGGGCTACTATGGCTACACCTTC
size: -; D: TRBD2; V: TRBV7-2; length: 18; J: TRBJ2-1; CDR3: CASSLDRSSGSRGDEQFF; DNA: TGTGCCAGCAGCTTAGATAGGTCTAGCGGGAGTCGGGGGGATGAGCAGTTCTTC
size: -; D: -; V: TRBV28; length: 15; J: TRBJ2-7; CDR3: CASSLVPTTDRRQYF; DNA: TGTGCCAGCAGTTTAGTCCCTACAACCGACAGGCGGCAGTACTTC
size: -; D: -; V: TRBV6-2/TRBV6-3; length: 15; J: TRBJ1-5; CDR3: CASSYLRGSNQPQHF; DNA: TGTGCCAGCAGTTACCTTCGGGGTAGCAATCAGCCCCAGCATTTT
size: -; D: -; V: TRBV4-3; length: 16; J: TRBJ2-3; CDR3: CASSQDRLLSTDTQYF; DNA: TGCGCCAGCAGCCAAGACCGACTATTGAGCACAGATACGCAGTATTTT
size: -; D: -; V: TRBV5-1; length: 16; J: TRBJ2-5; CDR3: CASSAPVFGTVETQYF; DNA: TGCGCCAGCAGCGCCCCGGTCTTCGGGACTGTAGAGACCCAGTACTTC
size: -; D: TRBD2; V: TRBV9; length: 14; J: TRBJ2-1; CDR3: CAIKTSGSIYEQFF; DNA: TGTGCCATCAAGACTAGCGGGAGTATCTATGAGCAGTTCTTC
size: -; D: -; V: TRBV19; length: 13; J: TRBJ2-7; CDR3: CASSMRQTYEQYF; DNA: TGTGCCAGTAGTATGAGACAAACCTACGAGCAGTACTTC
size: -; D: TRBD2; V: TRBV27; length: 13; J: TRBJ2-7; CDR3: CASSYGGNYEQYF; DNA: TGTGCCAGCAGTTACGGGGGGAACTACGAGCAGTACTTC
size: -; D: -; V: TRBV27; length: 17; J: TRBJ1-6; CDR3: CASSRQGGSSYNSPLHF; DNA: TGTGCCAGCAGCCGCCAAGGGGGAAGCTCCTATAATTCACCCCTCCACTTT
size: once; D: TRBD1; V: TRBV15; length: 18; J: TRBJ1-5; CDR3: CATSRETGVDRVNQPQHF; DNA: TGTGCCACCAGCAGGGAAACGGGGGTAGACAGGGTCAATCAGCCCCAGCATTTT
size: -; D: TRBD1; V: TRBV4-1; length: 15; J: TRBJ2-7; CDR3: CASSQVGTGIYEQYF; DNA: TGCGCCAGCAGCCAAGTCGGGACAGGGATCTACGAGCAGTACTTC
size: -; D: -; V: TRBV6-4; length: 14; J: TRBJ2-2; CDR3: CASSGSYRAGELFF; DNA: TGTGCCAGCAGTGGATCGTACAGGGCCGGGGAGCTGTTTTTT
size: -; D: -; V: TRBV18; length: 13; J: TRBJ1-3; CDR3: CASSPQSGNTIYF; DNA: TGTGCCAGCTCACCACAATCGGGGAACACCATATATTTT
size: -; D: -; V: TRBV2; length: 14; J: TRBJ2-4; CDR3: CASSRGTGENIQYF; DNA: TGTGCCAGCAGCCGAGGGACTGGCGAAAACATTCAGTACTTC
size: -; D: -; V: TRBV4-1; length: 15; J: TRBJ2-7; CDR3: CASSRPSAATYEQYF; DNA: TGCGCCAGCAGCCGGCCTTCGGCGGCGACCTACGAGCAGTACTTC
size: -; D: -; V: TRBV28; length: 14; J: TRBJ1-5; CDR3: CASNLQVGNQPQHF; DNA: TGTGCCAGCAACCTTCAGGTTGGCAATCAGCCCCAGCATTTT
size: -; D: TRBD1; V: TRBV27; length: 16; J: TRBJ2-1; CDR3: CASSLYSTGINNEQFF; DNA: TGTGCCAGCAGTCTTTATTCGACAGGGATAAACAATGAGCAGTTCTTC
size: -; D: -; V: TRBV7-9; length: 15; J: TRBJ2-2; CDR3: CASSAGTANTGELFF; DNA: TGTGCCAGCAGCGCCGGTACGGCGAACACCGGGGAGCTGTTTTTT
size: -; D: TRBD1; V: TRBV12-3/TRBV12-4; length: 13; J: TRBJ1-4; CDR3: CASRVTGHEKLFF; DNA: TGTGCCAGCAGAGTGACAGGGCACGAAAAACTGTTTTTT
size: -; D: TRBD2; V: TRBV7-6; length: 16; J: TRBJ2-2; CDR3: CASSLDSGAPSGELFF; DNA: TGTGCCAGCAGCTTAGATAGCGGGGCCCCCTCCGGGGAGCTGTTTTTT
size: once; D: -; V: TRBV19; length: 12; J: TRBJ1-2; CDR3: CASSIQGSGYTF; DNA: TGTGCCAGTAGTATTCAGGGCTCGGGCTACACCTTC
size: -; D: -; V: TRBV4-2; length: 15; J: TRBJ1-4; CDR3: CASSRGNRVNEKLFF; DNA: TGTGCCAGCAGCCGAGGGAATAGGGTTAATGAAAAACTGTTTTTT
size: once; D: -; V: TRBV11-3; length: 13; J: TRBJ2-2; CDR3: CASSLGLWGELFF; DNA: TGTGCCAGCAGCTTAGGGCTGTGGGGGGAGCTGTTTTTT
size: -; D: -; V: TRBV12-2; length: 14; J: TRBJ2-7; CDR3: CANSTSGFSNEQYF; DNA: TGTGCAAACTCCACATCGGGTTTCTCGAACGAGCAGTACTTC
size: -; D: -; V: TRBV19; length: 15; J: TRBJ1-3; CDR3: CASSAQDSSGNTIYF; DNA: TGTGCCAGTAGTGCCCAGGACAGTTCTGGAAACACCATATATTTT
size: -; D: -; V: TRBV11-2; length: 19; J: TRBJ1-1; CDR3: CASSLVGGPRLGWNTEAFF; DNA: TGTGCCAGCAGCTTAGTTGGAGGGCCAAGGTTAGGTTGGAACACTGAAGCTTTCTTT
size: once; D: -; V: TRBV6-5; length: 13; J: TRBJ2-5; CDR3: CASETTPQETQYF; DNA: TGTGCCAGCGAGACGACACCGCAAGAGACCCAGTACTTC
size: few; D: -; V: TRBV7-9; length: 15; J: TRBJ2-3; CDR3: CASSLSSTSTDTQYF; DNA: TGTGCCAGCAGCTTATCATCGACTAGCACAGATACGCAGTATTTT
size: -; D: TRBD2; V: TRBV19; length: 14; J: TRBJ2-7; CDR3: CASSISSGEYEQYF; DNA: TGTGCCAGTAGTATATCTAGCGGGGAATACGAGCAGTACTTC
size: -; D: -; V: TRBV7-8; length: 18; J: TRBJ2-6; CDR3: CASSSAGQSRSGANVLTF; DNA: TGTGCCAGCAGCTCGGCGGGACAGTCCCGCTCTGGGGCCAACGTCCTGACTTTC
size: few; D: -; V: TRBV6-5; length: 15; J: TRBJ1-1; CDR3: CASSRASAGSNEAFF; DNA: TGTGCCAGCAGTCGCGCCTCCGCCGGTTCGAATGAAGCTTTCTTT
size: -; D: TRBD2; V: TRBV18; length: 14; J: TRBJ2-1; CDR3: CASSGGEAYNEQFF; DNA: TGTGCCAGCTCCGGGGGGGAGGCTTACAATGAGCAGTTCTTC
size: -; D: TRBD2; V: TRBV6-4; length: 13; J: TRBJ2-3; CDR3: CASSSGGTDTQYF; DNA: TGTGCCAGCAGTAGCGGGGGGACAGATACGCAGTATTTT
size: few; D: TRBD1; V: TRBV6-1; length: 16; J: TRBJ2-7; CDR3: CASSEYGQGDIYEQYF; DNA: TGTGCCAGCAGTGAATATGGACAGGGAGACATCTACGAGCAGTACTTC
size: once; D: TRBD1; V: TRBV5-1; length: 16; J: TRBJ1-1; CDR3: CASSLATGGEVAEAFF; DNA: TGCGCCAGCAGCTTGGCTACAGGGGGCGAGGTTGCTGAAGCTTTCTTT